This T cell receptor (beta chain) is from a study of cytomegalovirus exposure and HLA in healthy donors. It was with 60 Vbeta and 13 Jbeta primers that the PCR ran. Some clones are missing from TCRdb's copy, which holds only in-frame ones; the method was immunoSEQ multiplex PCR. The table has 210,000 or so clones, approximately 83% seen once. Germline V gene data show CDR1 as SEHNR and CDR2 as FQNEAQ (reference sequence). V was pared by 1 base and J by 1 base, with 11 bases between. This CDR3 has 15 residues. The sample comprised PBMCs. This clonotype originated in a girl aged 10 to 17 in good health and CMV-seronegative. The genes are TRBV7-9 and TRBJ2-7; maybe TRBD1 (6 bases). The CDR3 loop reads CASSLGTEISYEQYF. The CDR3 coding sequence is TGTGCCAGCAGCTTAGGGACAGAGATATCCTACGAGCAGTACTTC.